This TCR beta chain was identified in a study of blood T cell repertoires in COVID-19 (dated by TCRdb to between 2020 and 2021). About the investigation overall: Collaborator samples came from the United States, Italy and Spain and covered acute and convalescent phases of COVID-19. The repertoires were released in a freely available public database meant as a resource for research on the immune response to SARS-CoV-2. Samples were obtained from the ongoing ImmuneRACE study (first 160 participants) and from about 1,300 subjects provided by 6 global collaborators. The dataset comprised deeply sampled blood TCRbeta repertoires from subjects exposed to, actively infected with, or recovered from COVID-19. The material from the prospective study consisted of cDNA or gDNA derived from T cells, B-cell-depleted T cells, or PBMCs. Nearly every sample came with metadata listing a de-identified subject ID, COVID-19 status, age in years and sex. Where available, HLA class I and class II types were taken from metadata supplied by the sample provider and were not determined by assay-based typing.

The study at large found these results: The quantity of clinical and demographic metadata differed by source and by participant and was supplied without curation.

The sample holds one count of this clone. Its antigen target is currently unknown. No base-level quality is on record; no much larger clone is a single base apart. TCRbeta CDR3 regions were amplified from genomic DNA by means of the immunoSEQ Assay, a bias-controlled multiplex PCR. The authors processed their data as follows. The number of nucleated cells in each sample was estimated by amplification of reference gene primers within the assay. Sequence reads were collapsed and filtered to measure the absolute abundance of every unique TCRbeta CDR3 rearrangement. For each sample, productive Simpson clonality was calculated by taking the square root of Simpson's diversity index across productive rearrangements. Entries here come from immuneACCESS through TCRdb and include only in-frame sequences with V and J called. Some clones fail to appear in such tables; in the studies checked, an unresolved V gene covers under half of the shortfall, and the cause of the remainder is unknown. V, J and clone size reflect that table, while D and trimming were determined from the DNA. For this sample the table gives roughly 250,000 clones, of which 80% to 90% were detected only once. The ten largest clones represent around 4.5% of the sample.

In the prospective study, participants were roughly 18 to 100 years old, resided in about two dozen geographic areas of the United States, and were enrolled through a virtual design. To assign participants to cohorts, the prospective study relied on clinical history that participants themselves reported in a screening survey and a study questionnaire. For ImmuneRACE Cohort 3, a participant was defined as recovered based on two consecutive negative NP/OP PCR tests, clearance by a healthcare professional, or resolution of symptoms. Each participant in the prospective study had whole blood, serum and a nasopharyngeal or oropharyngeal swab collected by mobile phlebotomists. Over a roughly two-month period, participants in the prospective study had the option of providing additional blood draws and questionnaires. Blood samples from the prospective study were shipped frozen or at room temperature prior to DNA extraction.

Trimming removed 0 bases from V and 3 bases from J; the gene matches leave 5 bases unexplained. CDR1 and CDR2 are drawn from the germline V gene: KGHSH, LQKENI. Including cysteine and phenylalanine, the CDR3 has 16 amino acids. This entry keeps only the CDR3 DNA: 48 bases, framed from base 1. This TCR came from a woman in her twenties or thirties who had recovered from COVID-19. The sequenced material came from PBMCs or T cells enriched from blood (not recorded which). This receptor chain uses TRBV18 and TRBJ2-1; TRBD1 lines up with 7 middle nucleotides. The bases read TGTGCCAGCTCACCACCGACAGGGTATTACTACAATGAGCAGTTCTTC. Translated, this gives CASSPPTGYYYNEQFF.